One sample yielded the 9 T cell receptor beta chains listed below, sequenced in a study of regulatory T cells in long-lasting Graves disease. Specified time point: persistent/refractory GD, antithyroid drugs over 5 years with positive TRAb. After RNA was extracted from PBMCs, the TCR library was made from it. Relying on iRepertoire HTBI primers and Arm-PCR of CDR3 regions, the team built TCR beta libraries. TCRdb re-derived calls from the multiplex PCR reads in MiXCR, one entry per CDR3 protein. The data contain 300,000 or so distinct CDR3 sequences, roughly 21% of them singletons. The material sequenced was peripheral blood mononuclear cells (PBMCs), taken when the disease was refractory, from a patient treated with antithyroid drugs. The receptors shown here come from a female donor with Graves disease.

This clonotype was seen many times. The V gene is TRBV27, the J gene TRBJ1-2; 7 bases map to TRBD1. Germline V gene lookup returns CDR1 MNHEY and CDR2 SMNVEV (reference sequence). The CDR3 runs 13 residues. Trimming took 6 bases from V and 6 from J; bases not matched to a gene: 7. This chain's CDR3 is CASRAQGGNGYTF. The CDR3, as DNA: TGTGCCAGCAGGGCCCAGGGGGGGAATGGCTACACCTTC.

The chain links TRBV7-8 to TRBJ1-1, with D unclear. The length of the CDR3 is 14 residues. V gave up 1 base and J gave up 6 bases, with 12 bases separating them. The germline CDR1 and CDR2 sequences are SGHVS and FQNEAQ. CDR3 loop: CASSLGSSRAEAFF. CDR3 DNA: TGTGCCAGCAGCTTAGGAAGTAGCCGGGCTGAAGCTTTCTTT.

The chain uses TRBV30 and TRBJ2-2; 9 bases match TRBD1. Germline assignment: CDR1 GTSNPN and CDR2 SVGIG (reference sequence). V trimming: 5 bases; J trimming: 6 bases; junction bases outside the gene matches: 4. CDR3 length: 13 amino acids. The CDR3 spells CAWGGQGAGELFF. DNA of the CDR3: TGTGCCTGGGGGGGACAGGGAGCCGGGGAGCTGTTTTTT.

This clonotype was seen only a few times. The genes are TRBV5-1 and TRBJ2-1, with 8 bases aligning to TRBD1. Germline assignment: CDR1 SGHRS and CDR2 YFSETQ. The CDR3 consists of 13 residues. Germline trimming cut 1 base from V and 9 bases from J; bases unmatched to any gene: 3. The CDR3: CASSLSTGVEQFF. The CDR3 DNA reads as TGCGCCAGCAGCTTGTCGACAGGGGTTGAGCAGTTCTTC.

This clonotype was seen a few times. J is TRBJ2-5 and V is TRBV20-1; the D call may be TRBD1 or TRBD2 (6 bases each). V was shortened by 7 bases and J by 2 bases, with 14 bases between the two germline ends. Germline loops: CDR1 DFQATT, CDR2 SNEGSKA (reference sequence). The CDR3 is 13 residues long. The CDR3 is CSGAGHLQETQYF. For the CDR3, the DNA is TGCAGTGGGGCGGGACACTTACAAGAGACCCAGTACTTC.

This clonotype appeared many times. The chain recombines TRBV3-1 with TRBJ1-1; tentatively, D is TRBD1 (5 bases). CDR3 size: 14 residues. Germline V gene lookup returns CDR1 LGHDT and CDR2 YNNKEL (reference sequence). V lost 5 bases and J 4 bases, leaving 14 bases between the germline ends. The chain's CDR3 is CASSYGTRSTEAFF. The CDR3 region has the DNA TGTGCCAGCAGCTATGGGACGAGGAGCACTGAAGCTTTCTTT.

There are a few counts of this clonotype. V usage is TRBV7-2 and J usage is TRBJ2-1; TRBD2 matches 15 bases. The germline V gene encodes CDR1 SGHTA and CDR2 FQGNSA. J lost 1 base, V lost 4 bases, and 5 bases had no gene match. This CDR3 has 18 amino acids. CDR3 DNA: TGTGCCAGCAGCTCTGGACTAGCGGGGGGGCGGTCCTACAATGAGCAGTTCTTC. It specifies CASSSGLAGGRSYNEQFF.

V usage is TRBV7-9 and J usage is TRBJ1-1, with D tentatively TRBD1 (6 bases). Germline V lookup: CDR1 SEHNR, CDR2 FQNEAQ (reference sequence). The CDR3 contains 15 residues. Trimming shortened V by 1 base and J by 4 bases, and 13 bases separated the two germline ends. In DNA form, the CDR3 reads TGTGCCAGCAGCTTAGACAGGGCCCTATTCACTGAAGCTTTCTTT. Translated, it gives CASSLDRALFTEAFF. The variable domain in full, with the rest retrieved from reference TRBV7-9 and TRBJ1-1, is DTGVSQNPRHKITKRGQNVTFRCDPISEHNRLYWYRQTLGQGPEFLTYFQNEAQLEKSRLLSDRFSAERPKGSFSTLEIQRTEQGDSAMYLCASSLDRALFTEAFFGQGTRLTVV.

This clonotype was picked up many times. The chain's CDR3 is CATSFPGSNQPQHF. The CDR3 region has the DNA TGTGCCACATCTTTTCCGGGTAGCAATCAGCCCCAGCATTTT. This chain joins TRBV6-1 and TRBJ1-5; no definite D call. The CDR3 contains 14 residues. V lost 10 bases, J lost 0 bases, and 13 bases lay in between. The V gene's germline CDR1 is MNHNS and CDR2 SASEGT.